The clone carrying this T cell receptor beta chain has a handful of counts. What it binds is not known. The V segment lost 1 base and the J segment 10 bases; nucleotides outside the gene matches: 10. Germline loops: CDR1 SGHTA, CDR2 FQGNSA. This CDR3 region has 15 residues. This sample stems from a study of T-cell memory formation after mild COVID-19. As for the study in general: TCR clusters mostly belonged to single donors.

The study, taken as a whole, reports: Largely, contracting CD4+ clones fell within CM and EM, and contracting CD8+ clones within EMRA.

Barcoded TCR alpha and TCR beta cDNA libraries with UMIs came from 5'RACE using constant-segment primers. TCRdb analysed the 5' RACE reads with MiXCR anew, one entry per CDR3 protein. Of approximately 230,000 distinct CDR3 sequences in the sample, roughly 15% were seen once. The chain joins TRBV7-2 to TRBJ2-1; 7 bases are a match to TRBD2. This TCR derives from a man younger than 30 who had mild COVID-19 (a few samples of this study predate the infection). Cell type and time point are not known. The sample comprised PBMCs or a T cell subset sorted from them (not recorded which). In nucleotides, the CDR3 is TGTGCCAGCAGCTTAGGTACAAGAGCGGGGCCAGAGCAGTTCTTC. It encodes CASSLGTRAGPEQFF.